This T cell receptor (beta chain) was profiled in a study of CD8+CD57+ T cells in acquired aplastic anemia. Across the study: About 10 million reads were obtained on average for healthy donor CD4+ cells. Study results and limitations: Patients showed no significant difference from controls in CD8+ Simpson's diversity.

This clonotype was seen ten or more times. The target antigen is unknown. Germline V gene sequence: CDR1 DFQATT, CDR2 SNEGSKA (reference sequence). The CDR3 extends over 13 amino acids. Losses at the gene ends were 6 bases for V and 3 bases for J; bases not matched to a gene: 7. TCR beta VDJ and CDR3 profiles were obtained from a genomic DNA template. One entry per CDR3 protein results from TCRdb running MiXCR on the reads. In the table there are around 150,000 distinct CDR3 sequences, approximately 44% of which are singletons. The chain couples TRBV20-1 to TRBJ1-1; TRBD1 aligns across 7 bases. Sequencing was done on a sample of sorted CD4+, CD8+, or CD8+CD57+ T cells (not recorded which) from PBMCs. The clonotype was recovered from a human donor in good health. CDR3 protein: CSAARGGDTEAFF. CDR3 in DNA: TGCAGTGCCGCCAGGGGGGGGGACACTGAAGCTTTCTTT.